The sequence of this TCR beta chain was determined in a study of blood T cell repertoires in COVID-19. In the study overall: Material from acute and convalescent COVID-19 was sourced from the United States, Italy and Spain. In each case, the material was cDNA or gDNA derived from T cells, B-cell-depleted T cells, or PBMCs.

As processed by the authors: From reference gene primer amplification, estimates of nucleated cell counts were derived. This table comes from immunoSEQ multiplex PCR, and its TCRdb copy is limited to in-frame clones, with some not included. From that table come the V and J calls and clone size; the DNA was used to work out D and trimming. This sample has hundreds of thousands of clones, with roughly 90% found just once. The receptor comes from a woman in her late teens or twenties with acute COVID-19. The specimen sequenced was PBMCs or T cells enriched from blood (not recorded which).

CDR3 DNA: TGTGCCAGCACGGAGGTCAACGAGCAGTACTTC. Translation: CASTEVNEQYF. The rearrangement uses TRBV2 and TRBJ2-7, with D tentatively TRBD2 (5 bases). There are 11 residues in the CDR3. Trimming removed 7 bases at V and 5 bases at J, with 9 bases between. The germline V gene encodes CDR1 SNHLY and CDR2 FYNNEI.